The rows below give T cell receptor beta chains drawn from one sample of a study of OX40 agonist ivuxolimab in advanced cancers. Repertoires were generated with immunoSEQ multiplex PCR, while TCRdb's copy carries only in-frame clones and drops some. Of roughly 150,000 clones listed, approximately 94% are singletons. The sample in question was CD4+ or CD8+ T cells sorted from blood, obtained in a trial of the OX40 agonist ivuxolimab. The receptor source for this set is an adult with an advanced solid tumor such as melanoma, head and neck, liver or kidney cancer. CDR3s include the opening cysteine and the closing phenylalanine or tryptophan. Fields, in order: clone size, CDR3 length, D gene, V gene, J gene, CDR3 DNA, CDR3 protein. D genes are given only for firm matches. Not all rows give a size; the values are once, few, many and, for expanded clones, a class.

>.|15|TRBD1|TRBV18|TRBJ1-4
TGTGCCAGCTCACCCATAACAGGGGGGGCTGAAAAACTGTTTTTT
CASSPITGGAEKLFF
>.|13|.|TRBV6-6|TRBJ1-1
TGTGCCAGCAGTTCACAAGTACCTCTTGAAGCTTTCTTT
CASSSQVPLEAFF
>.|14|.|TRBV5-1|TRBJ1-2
TGCGCCAGCAGCTTGGGGGGGAGCTTCGATGGCTACACCTTC
CASSLGGSFDGYTF
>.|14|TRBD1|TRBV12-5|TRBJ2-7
TGTGCTAGTGGTTTGGGGACAGGGCGCTACGAGCAGTACTTC
CASGLGTGRYEQYF
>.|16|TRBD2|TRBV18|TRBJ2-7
TGTGCCAGCTCATTTCTAGCGGGGGGGAATACCTACGAGCAGTACTTC
CASSFLAGGNTYEQYF
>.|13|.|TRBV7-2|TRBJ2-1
TGTGCCAGCAGCTTAGCGTGGAACAATGAGCAGTTCTTC
CASSLAWNNEQFF
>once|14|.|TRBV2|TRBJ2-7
TGTGCCAGCAGCGCCGACAGAACCTCCTACGAGCAGTACTTC
CASSADRTSYEQYF
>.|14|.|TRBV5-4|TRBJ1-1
TGTGCCAGCAGTGCCGGACGGGAGAACACTGAAGCTTTCTTT
CASSAGRENTEAFF
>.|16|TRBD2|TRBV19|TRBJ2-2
TGTGCCAGTAGTATAGTCGGTAGCGGGGGGAAGCGGGAGCTGTTTTTT
CASSIVGSGGKRELFF
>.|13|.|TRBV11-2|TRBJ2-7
TGTGCCAGCAGCCCCGGACACCGCTACGAGCAGTACTTC
CASSPGHRYEQYF
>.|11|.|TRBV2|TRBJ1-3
TGTGCCAGCAGTGAAGCGGGGGGATTATATTTT
CASSEAGGLYF
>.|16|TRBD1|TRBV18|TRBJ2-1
TGTGCCAGCTCACCACTACCCGGGACAGGGTACAATGAGCAGTTCTTC
CASSPLPGTGYNEQFF
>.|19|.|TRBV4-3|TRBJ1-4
TGCGCCAGCAGCCCTTCGGTCGGGGGGGGCTCATCGGCTAATGAAAAACTGTTTTTT
CASSPSVGGGSSANEKLFF
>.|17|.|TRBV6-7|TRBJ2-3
TGTGCCAGCACTCCATCCCCGGGCAGGGGAGGTGTAGATACGCAGTATTTT
CASTPSPGRGGVDTQYF
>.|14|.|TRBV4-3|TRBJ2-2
TGCGCCAGCAGCCGGGACAAGAACACCGGGGAGCTGTTTTTT
CASSRDKNTGELFF
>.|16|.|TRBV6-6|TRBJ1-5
TGTGCCAGCAGTTACTCGAGAGGGGCTAGCAATCAGCCCCAGCATTTT
CASSYSRGASNQPQHF
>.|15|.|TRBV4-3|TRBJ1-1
TGCGCCAGCAGCCAAGCCGTAAAGACGAACACTGAAGCTTTCTTT
CASSQAVKTNTEAFF
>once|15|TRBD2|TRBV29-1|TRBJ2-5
TGCAGCGCTTCGGACACCCCGGGAGGCCAAGAGACCCAGTACTTC
CSASDTPGGQETQYF
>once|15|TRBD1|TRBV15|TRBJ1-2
TGTGCCACCAGTGGTGGGCAGGGGGGCTGGTATGGCTACACCTTC
CATSGGQGGWYGYTF
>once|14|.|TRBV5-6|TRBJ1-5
TGTGCCAGCAGCTTGGAGGGGAGAAGCCAGCCCCAGCATTTT
CASSLEGRSQPQHF
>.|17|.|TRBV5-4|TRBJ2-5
TGTGCCAGCAGCTTGGGCCCCCACAGGGGGGGTCAAGAGACCCAGTACTTC
CASSLGPHRGGQETQYF
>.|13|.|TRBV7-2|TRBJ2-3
TGTGCCAGCAGGCTACAGGAGACAGATACGCAGTATTTT
CASRLQETDTQYF
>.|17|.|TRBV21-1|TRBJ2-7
TGTGCCAGCAGCAAACTCGGTCGCAGGGTAGGGGCCTACGAGCAGTACTTC
CASSKLGRRVGAYEQYF
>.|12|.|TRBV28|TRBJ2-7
TGTGCCAGCAGTTTAGGTACTGACGAGCAGTACTTC
CASSLGTDEQYF
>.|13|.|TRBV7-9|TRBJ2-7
TGTGCCAGCAGCTTAGTGGGGCGGAACGAGCAGTACTTC
CASSLVGRNEQYF
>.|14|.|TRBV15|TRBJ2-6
TGTGCCACCAGGCAGGGATCTGGGGCCAACGTCCTGACTTTC
CATRQGSGANVLTF
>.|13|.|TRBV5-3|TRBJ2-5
TGTGCCAGAAGCTTGGCCGGTAGCGGGACCCAGTACTTC
CARSLAGSGTQYF
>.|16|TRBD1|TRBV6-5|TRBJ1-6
TGTGCCAGCAGTTTTGGGACAGGGCGCCAGAATTCACCCCTCCACTTT
CASSFGTGRQNSPLHF
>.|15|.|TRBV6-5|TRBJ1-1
TGTGCCAGCAGTTACGGGGCTTCGGGGAACACTGAAGCTTTCTTT
CASSYGASGNTEAFF
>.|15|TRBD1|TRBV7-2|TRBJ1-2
TGTGCCAGCAGCTCCCCGGGGGACAGGGGGCCTGGCTACACCTTC
CASSSPGDRGPGYTF
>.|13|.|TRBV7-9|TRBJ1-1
TGTGCCAGCAGCTCACAGATGAACACTGAAGCTTTCTTT
CASSSQMNTEAFF
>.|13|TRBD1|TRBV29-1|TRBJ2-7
TGCAGCGTTCTCCGGGACAGGGAGGCCGAGCAGTACTTC
CSVLRDREAEQYF
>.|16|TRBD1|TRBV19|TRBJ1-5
TGTGCCAGTAATTCCTTGGGACAGGGCCCCAATCAGCCCCAGCATTTT
CASNSLGQGPNQPQHF
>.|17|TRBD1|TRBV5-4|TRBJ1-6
TGTGCCAGCAGCTGGGGACAGGGGAGCTCCTATAATTCACCCCTCCACTTT
CASSWGQGSSYNSPLHF
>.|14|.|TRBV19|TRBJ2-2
TGTGCCAGTAGTACCGACAGGAACACCGGGGAGCTGTTTTTT
CASSTDRNTGELFF
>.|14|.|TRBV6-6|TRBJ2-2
TGTGCCAGCAGGGGAGGAGCCAACACCGGGGAGCTGTTTTTT
CASRGGANTGELFF
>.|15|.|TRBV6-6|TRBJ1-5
TGTGCCAGCAGTTACTTAGACAGGCGCCTCCAGCCCCAGCATTTT
CASSYLDRRLQPQHF
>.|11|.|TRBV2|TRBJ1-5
TGTGCCAGTTCTTTGGGTCAGCCCCAGCATTTT
CASSLGQPQHF
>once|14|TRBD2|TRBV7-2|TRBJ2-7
TGTGCCAGCAGCCGGGGAGCGGGAGGGCACGAGCAGTACTTC
CASSRGAGGHEQYF
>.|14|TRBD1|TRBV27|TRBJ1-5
TGTGCCAGCAGCCCGGACAGGGACGTTCAGCCCCAGCATTTT
CASSPDRDVQPQHF
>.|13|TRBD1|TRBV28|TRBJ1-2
TGTGCCAGCAGCTTGGACAGGGGAGATGGCTACACCTTC
CASSLDRGDGYTF
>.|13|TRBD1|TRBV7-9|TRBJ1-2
TGTGCCAGCAGCCCCGACAGGGTTGGGGGCTACACCTTC
CASSPDRVGGYTF
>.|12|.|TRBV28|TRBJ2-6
TGTGCCAGCAGTTTAAGGGCCAACGTCCTGACTTTC
CASSLRANVLTF
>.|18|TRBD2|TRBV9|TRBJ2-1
TGTGCCAGCAGCGTAGGCCCGCTGACTAGCGGGAGCGACAATGAGCAGTTCTTC
CASSVGPLTSGSDNEQFF
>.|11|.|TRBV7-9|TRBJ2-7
TGTGCCAGCAGCCCCCAAGCTCTGCAGTACTTC
CASSPQALQYF
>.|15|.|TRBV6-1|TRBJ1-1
TGTGCCAGCAGCGATCTAGGACAGCCGAACACTGAAGCTTTCTTT
CASSDLGQPNTEAFF
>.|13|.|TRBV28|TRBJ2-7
TGTGCCAGCAGTGTGACAGTAACCTACGAGCAGTACTTC
CASSVTVTYEQYF
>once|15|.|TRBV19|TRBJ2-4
TGTGCCAGTAGTATAGGCACTGGAGCCAAAAACATTCAGTACTTC
CASSIGTGAKNIQYF
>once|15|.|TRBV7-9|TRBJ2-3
TGTGCCAGCAGCCGCCAGGGAGTGGGCACAGATACGCAGTATTTT
CASSRQGVGTDTQYF
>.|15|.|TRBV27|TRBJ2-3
TGTGCCAGCAGTTTTAAGGGCATAAGCACAGATACGCAGTATTTT
CASSFKGISTDTQYF
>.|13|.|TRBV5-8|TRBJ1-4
TGTGCCAGCAACCGGGACCTCAATGAAAAACTGTTTTTT
CASNRDLNEKLFF